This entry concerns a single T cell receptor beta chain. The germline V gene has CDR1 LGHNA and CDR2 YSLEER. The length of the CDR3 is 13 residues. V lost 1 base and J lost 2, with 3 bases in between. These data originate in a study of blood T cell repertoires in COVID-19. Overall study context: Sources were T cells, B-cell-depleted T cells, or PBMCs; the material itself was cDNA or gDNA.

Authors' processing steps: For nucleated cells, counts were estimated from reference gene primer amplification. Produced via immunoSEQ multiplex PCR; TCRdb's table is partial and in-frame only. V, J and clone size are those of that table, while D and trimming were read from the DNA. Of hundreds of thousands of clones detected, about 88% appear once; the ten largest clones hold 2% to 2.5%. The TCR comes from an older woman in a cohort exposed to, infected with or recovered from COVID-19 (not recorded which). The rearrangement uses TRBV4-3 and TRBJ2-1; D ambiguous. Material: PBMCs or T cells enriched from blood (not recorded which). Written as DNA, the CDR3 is TGCGCCAGCAGCCAAGTAGCCTACAATGAGCAGTTCTTC. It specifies CASSQVAYNEQFF.